These 9 T cell receptor beta chains originate from one sample sequenced in a study of cytomegalovirus exposure and HLA in healthy donors. PCR employed 60 Vbeta and 13 Jbeta primers. TCRdb's copy holds only in-frame clones and misses some; the assay was immunoSEQ multiplex PCR. The sample lists tens of thousands of clones, over 60% occurring once. What was sequenced was PBMCs. These TCRs come from a woman aged 25 to 39 in good health and CMV-seronegative.

V gene TRBV7-9 combines with J gene TRBJ1-2, with 9 bases aligning to TRBD1. CDR1 is SEHNR and CDR2 is FQNEAQ in the germline V gene (reference sequence). The CDR3 contains 13 residues. Trimming at V came to 5 bases and at J to 5 bases, leaving 3 bases not matched to a gene. For the CDR3, the DNA is TGTGCCAGCAGCCGGGACAGGGAGTATGGCTACACCTTC. Amino acid sequence: CASSRDREYGYTF.

This chain connects TRBV7-6 to TRBJ2-5, with 10 bases aligning to TRBD2. This CDR3 has 14 amino acids. The J segment lost 3 bases and the V segment lost 2 bases, leaving 0 bases of the junction unmatched. Germline CDR1 and CDR2: SGHVS and FNYEAQ. CDR3 nucleotide sequence: TGTGCCAGCAGCTTAACTAGCGGGAAAGAGACCCAGTACTTC. Protein product: CASSLTSGKETQYF.

V usage is TRBV28 and J usage is TRBJ1-2; 9 bases map to TRBD1. CDR1 and CDR2 from the germline V gene are MDHEN and SYDVKM. The CDR3 is 15 residues long. Unmatched junction bases numbered 8, after V lost 3 bases and J lost 6 bases. The CDR3 bases are TGTGCCAGCAGTTTTCAAGGGGACAGGGATAATGGCTACACCTTC. It yields the protein CASSFQGDRDNGYTF.

This clone was recorded once. The chain carries TRBV5-4 and TRBJ1-1; TRBD1 is a possible D gene (5 bases). Trimming stripped 4 bases from V and 2 bases from J, with 15 bases between. This CDR3 has 15 amino acids. Germline CDR1 is SGHNT and CDR2 is YYREEE (reference sequence). The CDR3 bases are TGTGCCAGCAGCATCCAAGCGGGGACTAACACTGAAGCTTTCTTT. Amino acids: CASSIQAGTNTEAFF.

This chain joins TRBV10-2 and TRBJ2-7; a possible D gene is TRBD1 (6 bases). CDR1 and CDR2 (germline): WSHSY, SAAADI. The CDR3 has 15 residues. Deletions cut 3 bases from V and 2 bases from J, with 14 bases between. The CDR3 DNA is TGCGCCAGCAGTGAAAGTCTCCAGGGGCCCTACGAGCAGTACTTC. The encoded protein is CASSESLQGPYEQYF.

The V gene is TRBV7-9, the J gene TRBJ2-2; TRBD2 is a possible D gene (5 bases). The CDR3 sequence is 13 residues long. V lost 6 bases, J lost 8 bases, and 13 bases lay in between. Germline assignment: CDR1 SEHNR and CDR2 FQNEAQ (reference sequence). In DNA, the CDR3 is TGTGCCAGCAGACCGGGAAACTTGGGGGAGCTGTTTTTT. Translating it yields CASRPGNLGELFF. Supplemented by reference TRBV7-9 and TRBJ2-2, the full variable domain reads DTGVSQNPRHKITKRGQNVTFRCDPISEHNRLYWYRQTLGQGPEFLTYFQNEAQLEKSRLLSDRFSAERPKGSFSTLEIQRTEQGDSAMYLCASRPGNLGELFFGEGSRLTVL.

This clone turned up a few times. Written as DNA, the CDR3 is TGTGCCAGCAGCGTAGCGTCAGATACGCAGTATTTT. Protein: CASSVASDTQYF. V is TRBV9 and J is TRBJ2-3; D gene unclear. This CDR3 region has 12 residues. V lost 0 bases, J lost 4 bases, and 3 bases lay in between. Germline lookup yields CDR1 SGDLS and CDR2 YYNGEE.

The chain is built from TRBV5-1 and TRBJ2-7; D not certain. The CDR3 spans 13 residues. The V gene lost 1 base and the J gene lost 4 bases, with 9 bases spanning the gap. Germline loops: CDR1 SGHRS, CDR2 YFSETQ. The DNA for the CDR3 is TGCGCCAGCAGCTTGAACACACTATACGAGCAGTACTTC. This sequence encodes CASSLNTLYEQYF.

This chain links TRBV4-2 with TRBJ2-7, with TRBD2 matching 7 bases. CDR3 length: 17 amino acids. V shed 0 bases and J 3 bases; nucleotides not matched to a gene: 11. CDR1 and CDR2 from the germline V gene are LGHNA and YNFKEQ. The CDR3 protein is CASSQETLAVYFYEQYF. The CDR3 DNA sequence: TGTGCCAGCAGCCAAGAAACCCTAGCGGTTTACTTCTACGAGCAGTACTTC.